This TCR beta chain appears in the sequencing data of a study of T cell repertoires in cytomegalovirus infection. The overall study: A matching HLA type, together with CMV infection, was signaled by public TCR beta signatures. Study conclusions and caveats: Carriage of CMV together with the relevant HLA was identifiable through cumulative public TCR beta family frequency. HLA-C-restricted, CMV-specific TCR beta clonotypes were dominant ex vivo.

This clonotype appeared a few times. Its antigen remains unknown. TCRdb itself ran the reads through MiXCR, one entry per CDR3 protein. The sample lists around 750,000 distinct CDR3 sequences, approximately 29% occurring once. Germline loops: CDR1 MNHNS, CDR2 SASEGT. The V end lost 5 bases, the J end lost 6 bases, and 25 bases lay between the germline ends. The CDR3 totals 17 residues. The receptor was derived from a human donor in good health (CMV status not recorded). Some clones in this sample may be carry-over from other donors' samples. This chain connects TRBV6-1 to TRBJ1-2, with D possibly matching TRBD1 (5 bases). Sample: cultured CD8+ T cells from PBMCs, taken from culture after CMV antigen stimulation. Here the CDR3 reads CASSPALDGGLSDGYTF. For the CDR3, the DNA is TGTGCCAGCAGTCCAGCCCTCGATGGGGGTCTCTCCGATGGCTACACCTTC.